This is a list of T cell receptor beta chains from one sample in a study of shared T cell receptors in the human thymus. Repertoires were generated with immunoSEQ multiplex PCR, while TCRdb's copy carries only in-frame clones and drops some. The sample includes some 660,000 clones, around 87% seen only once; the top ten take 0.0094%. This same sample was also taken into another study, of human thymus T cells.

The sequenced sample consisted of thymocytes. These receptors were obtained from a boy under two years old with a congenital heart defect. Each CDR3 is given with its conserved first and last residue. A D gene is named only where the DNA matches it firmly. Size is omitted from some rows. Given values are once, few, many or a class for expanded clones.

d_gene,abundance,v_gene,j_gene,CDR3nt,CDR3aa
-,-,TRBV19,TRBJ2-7,TGTGCCGTACAGGGTCTAGGCGGCGAGCAGTACTTC,CAVQGLGGEQYF
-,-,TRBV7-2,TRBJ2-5,TGTGCCAGCAGCTTACGGAGGGTAGAGACCCAGTACTTC,CASSLRRVETQYF
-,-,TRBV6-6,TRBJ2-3,TGTGCCAGCAGGCCCCCACCTGGCGGTATCACAGATACGCAGTATTTT,CASRPPPGGITDTQYF
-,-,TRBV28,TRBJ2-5,TGTGCCAGCAGTTATCTCAGAGACGGGGTGTACTTC,CASSYLRDGVYF
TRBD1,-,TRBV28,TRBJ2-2,TGTGCCAGCAGTTCCTCCGACAGGGGGTACACCGGGGAGCTGTTTTTT,CASSSSDRGYTGELFF
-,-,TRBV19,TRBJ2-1,TGTGCCAGTAGTATGCCAGGGGACAATGAGCAGTTCTTC,CASSMPGDNEQFF
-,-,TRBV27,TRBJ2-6,TGTGCCAGCAGTTTTAAGGGGCACTGGGCCAACGTCCTGACTTTC,CASSFKGHWANVLTF
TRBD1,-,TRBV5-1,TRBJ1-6,TGCGCCAGCAGCACCTGGACAGGGGAAGGAGGTAGCAATTCACCCCTCCACTTT,CASSTWTGEGGSNSPLHF
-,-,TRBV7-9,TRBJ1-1,TGTGCCAGCAGCTTTGGAGGGCAGCGCACTGAAGCTTTCTTT,CASSFGGQRTEAFF
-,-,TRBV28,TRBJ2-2,TGTGCCAGCGGTAGTATGAACACCGGGGAGCTGTTTTTT,CASGSMNTGELFF
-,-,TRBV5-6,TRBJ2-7,TGTGCCAGCAGCTTTGCTAGTTTTCCGGCTATGAGCTCCTACGAGCAGTACTTC,CASSFASFPAMSSYEQYF
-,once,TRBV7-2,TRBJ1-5,TGTGCCAGCAGCTTAAGGCAGGGCAATCAGCCCCAGCATTTT,CASSLRQGNQPQHF
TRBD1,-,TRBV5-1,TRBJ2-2,TGCGCCAGCAGCCTCTCGGATGGACAGGGGTCGAACACCGGGGAGCTGTTTTTT,CASSLSDGQGSNTGELFF
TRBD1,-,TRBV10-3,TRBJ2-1,TGTGCCATCAGTGAGTCGAGTCCTTGGCGGGACAGGGAAGGCAATGAGCAGTTCTTC,CAISESSPWRDREGNEQFF